This T cell receptor beta chain was sequenced in a study of shared clonotypes between healthy human individuals (dated by TCRdb to between 2020 and 2021). About the full investigation: The cohort included three men and a couple of women between 18 and 49 years of age. For each donor, CD4 naive and CD4 memory were each run on three plates, CD8 naive on two plates, and CD8 memory on one plate. Blood TCR repertoires of 5 or 6 healthy adults were deeply sequenced to estimate repertoire size and the extent of clonotype sharing between individuals. Different laboratories and diverse techniques were used to prepare libraries and sequence TCR repertoires, to increase sequencing depth and limit assay-specific biases. Between about 0.8 and 8.9 billion PBMCs per donor were obtained by leukapheresis. What the authors observed across the whole study: Naive subsets generally had larger estimated clonotype richness than memory subsets. Only blood was sampled, and tissue TCR repertoires likely differ from those in blood. Incomplete sequencing was indicated by rarefaction of sorted-subset datasets, despite the large sequencing depth. Based on pairwise subsampling, the degree of clonotype sharing among donors was expected to be affected by sequencing depth. Sharing across several donors was observed for approximately 4.6% of naive CD4, around 3.5% of naive CD8, 2.3% of memory CD4, and around 0.44% of memory CD8 clonotypes. Clonotypes shared by all four sorted-subset donors showed higher generation probabilities than non-shared clonotypes. The genetic and exposure-history diversity represented was limited by the small number of donors.

Donors were healthy HIV-negative adults with no recently reported acute infections or vaccinations. Every donor was a Caucasian adult living in Nashville, Tennessee, USA. CD4+ T cells were enriched through magnetic negative selection, after which naive cells were positively selected on CD45RA and the remaining negative fraction served as the memory subset. Blood was collected by leukapheresis, and PBMCs were isolated by Ficoll-Histopaque density gradient centrifugation and then cryopreserved in liquid nitrogen vapor phase. Analytical flow cytometry was used to check the purity and quantity of every magnetically sorted T cell population. Each sorted fraction had its genomic DNA isolated and then quantified by UV absorbance on a Nanodrop 2000c. This clone showed up just a few times. No antigen is known for it. No base-level quality is on record; no much larger clone is a single base apart. Distinct nucleotide sequences in the sample also encode this CDR3.

Using the deep immunoSEQ assay, TCR CDR3 regions were amplified from genomic DNA by multiplex PCR. Extracted genomic DNA from each cell subset was spread evenly across all wells of several immunoSEQ 96-well plates, with each plate serving as a replicate. Each replicate PCR for sorted subsets received around 210 ng genomic DNA, equal to about 30,000 T cell genomes. Purified libraries were measured with a Qubit 3.0 fluorometer, size-checked on a Bioanalyzer 2100, and measured again with the KAPA Library Quantification kit. Every immunoSEQ 96-well plate was sequenced on a dedicated single-read 150-cycle Illumina NextSeq 550 flow cell. Per the authors' processing: Because only junctional sequences without quality scores were contained in the immunoSEQ output, filtering matching that applied to full-length reads could not be performed. To assign V/J genes and CDR3, sequences were annotated against IMGT germline references using PyIR, a Python wrapper for IgBLAST v1.9. Reads were filtered out if the reads had weak V/J assignments (E-value above 1e-6), no CDR3, stop codons, out-of-frame junctions, or ambiguous translated residues. V3J clonotypes were defined as sequences sharing an identical inferred V gene, J gene, and CDR3 amino acid sequence. To compute the percentage overlap between repertoires, the number of shared unique clonotypes was divided by the size of the smaller repertoire. Repertoire richness was assessed with RTK rarefaction, the Chao1 estimator, and Recon v2.1 estimates of unobserved clonotypes. Generation probabilities were computed with OLGA for all TCRbeta clonotypes obtained by the gDNA method from four donors. TCRdb took over this immuneACCESS table, retaining in-frame rearrangements with V and J assigned. Such tables are incomplete; in checked studies, under half of the missing clones stem from an unresolved V gene, and the remainder is unexplained. V and J calls and clone size are as listed in that table; D and trimming were resolved from the DNA. The sample records 2.3 million or so clones, 80% to 95% of which are singletons. The ten largest clones add up to about 0.37% of the sample.

CDR3 length: 14 amino acids, cysteine to phenylalanine. CDR3 DNA only is kept here, 42 bases in frame from base 1. The germline V gene provides CDR1 KGHSH and CDR2 LQKENI. For this chain, trimming is 3 bases at the V end and 0 bases at the J end, and the number of junction bases without a gene match is 1. The TCR was taken from a man aged 18 to 29 in good health. Some clones in this sample may be carry-over from other donors' samples. The chain uses TRBV18 and TRBJ1-1, with 7 central nucleotides matching TRBD1. Sequenced input: naive CD4+ T cells from PBMCs. Per the publication, the cell subset or site label means: CD45RA+ positively selected. This receptor has the CDR3 CASSPGQMNTEAFF. Read as DNA, the sequence is TGTGCCAGCTCACCGGGACAGATGAACACTGAAGCTTTCTTT.